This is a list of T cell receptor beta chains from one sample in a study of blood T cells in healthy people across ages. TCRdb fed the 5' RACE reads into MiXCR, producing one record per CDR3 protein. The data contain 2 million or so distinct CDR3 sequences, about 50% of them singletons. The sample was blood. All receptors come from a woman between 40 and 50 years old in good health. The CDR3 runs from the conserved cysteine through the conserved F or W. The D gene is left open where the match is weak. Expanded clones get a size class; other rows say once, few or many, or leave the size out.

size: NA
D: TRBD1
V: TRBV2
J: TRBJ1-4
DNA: TGTGCCAGCACTCTCTCGGTGGGACAGATTAATGAAAAACTGTTTTTT
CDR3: CASTLSVGQINEKLFF

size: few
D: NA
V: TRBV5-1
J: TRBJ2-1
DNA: TGCGCCAGCAGCAGCGGACTGGGCATGTCGTCGGATGAGCAGTTCTTC
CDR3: CASSSGLGMSSDEQFF

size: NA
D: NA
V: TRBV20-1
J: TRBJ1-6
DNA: TGCAGTGCTATATTTGGAACAGGGAATTCACCCCTCCACTTT
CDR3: CSAIFGTGNSPLHF

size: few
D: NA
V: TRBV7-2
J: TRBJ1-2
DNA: TGTGCCAGCAGTTCTACCCTCATAGGGGCCAAGGATGGCTACACCTTC
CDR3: CASSSTLIGAKDGYTF

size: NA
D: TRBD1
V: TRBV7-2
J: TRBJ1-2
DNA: TGTGCCAGCAGCTTTCCTACTACCGGGACAGGGGGCGGCTACACCTTC
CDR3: CASSFPTTGTGGGYTF

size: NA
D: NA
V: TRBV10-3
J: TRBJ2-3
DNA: TGTGCCATCAGCCCGGACACCGTCTTGGATACGCAGTATTTT
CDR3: CAISPDTVLDTQYF

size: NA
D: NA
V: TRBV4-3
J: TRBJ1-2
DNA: TGCGCCAGCAGCCAAGAGGAACACCCTAACTATGGCTACACCTTC
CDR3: CASSQEEHPNYGYTF

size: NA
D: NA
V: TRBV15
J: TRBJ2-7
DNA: TGTGCCACCAGCGCTAGCGCCTTATACGAGCAGTACTTC
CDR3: CATSASALYEQYF

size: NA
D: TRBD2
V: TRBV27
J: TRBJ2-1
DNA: TGTGCCAGCAGTTTACGCCAACTAGCGGGGAGTTACAATGAGCAGTTCTTC
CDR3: CASSLRQLAGSYNEQFF

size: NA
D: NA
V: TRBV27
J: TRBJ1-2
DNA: TGTGCCAGCAGTTTATCGAAAGGGACGGGGGTGGGGGGCTACACCTTC
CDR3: CASSLSKGTGVGGYTF

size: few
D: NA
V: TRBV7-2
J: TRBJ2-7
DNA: TGTGCCAGCAGCTACAGGGAGCTTGGCTCCTACGAGCAGTACTTC
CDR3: CASSYRELGSYEQYF

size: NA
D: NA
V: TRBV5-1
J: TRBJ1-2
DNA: TGCGCCAGCAGCTTGGGGGAAACGGCTAACTATGGCTACACCTTC
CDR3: CASSLGETANYGYTF

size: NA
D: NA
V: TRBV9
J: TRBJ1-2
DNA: TGTGCCAGCAGCGTAGTCACAGAAGTAAACTATGGCTACACCTTC
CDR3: CASSVVTEVNYGYTF

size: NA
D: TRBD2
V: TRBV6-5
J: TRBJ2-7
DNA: TGTGCCAGCAGTAACCTCCCCTCGAGTAGCGGGGTCTACAATGAGCAGTACTTC
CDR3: CASSNLPSSSGVYNEQYF

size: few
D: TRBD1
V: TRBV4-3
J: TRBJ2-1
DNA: TGCGCCAGCAGCCAACGGAGCGGGACAGGGGGATCAAATGAGCAGTTCTTC
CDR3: CASSQRSGTGGSNEQFF